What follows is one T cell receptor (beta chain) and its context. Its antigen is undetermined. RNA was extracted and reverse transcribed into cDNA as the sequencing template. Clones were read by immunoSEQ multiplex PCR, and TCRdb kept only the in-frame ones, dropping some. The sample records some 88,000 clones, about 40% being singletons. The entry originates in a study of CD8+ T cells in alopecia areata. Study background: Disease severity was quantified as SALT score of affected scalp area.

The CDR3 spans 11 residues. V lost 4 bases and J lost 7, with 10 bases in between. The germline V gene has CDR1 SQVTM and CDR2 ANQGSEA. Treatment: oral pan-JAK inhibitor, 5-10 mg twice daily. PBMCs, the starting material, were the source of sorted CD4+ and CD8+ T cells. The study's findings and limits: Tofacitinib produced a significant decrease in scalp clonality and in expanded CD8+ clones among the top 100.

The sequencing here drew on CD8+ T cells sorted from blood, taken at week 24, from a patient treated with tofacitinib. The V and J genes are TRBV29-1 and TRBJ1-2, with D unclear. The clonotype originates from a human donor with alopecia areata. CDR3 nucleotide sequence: TGCAGCGTTGTCCCAGCGGCTGGCTACACCTTC. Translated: CSVVPAAGYTF.